This TCR beta chain was identified during a study of regulatory T cells in long-lasting Graves disease. Overall study results and limits: TRBV28 was favored in persistent disease, as were TRBJ1-2 and TRBJ2-5. Relative to new patients (around 1,000), persistent patients exhibited greater sharing of public clonotypes (approximately 2,500). Persistent-disease Graves' patients showed less TCR diversity than new cases.

CDR1 and CDR2 from the germline V gene are MNHEY and SVGEGT. Trimming shortened V by 4 bases and J by 1 base, and 8 bases separated the two germline ends. CDR3 size: 15 residues. Time point noted: persistent/refractory GD, antithyroid drugs over 5 years with positive TRAb. The TCR library was made from RNA that had been extracted from PBMCs in TRIzol. Both iRepertoire HTBI primers and Arm-PCR of CDR3 regions were used to build the TCR beta libraries. TCRdb itself ran the multiplex PCR reads through MiXCR, one entry per CDR3 protein. The sample comprises 350,000 to 500,000 distinct CDR3 sequences, 20% to 25% of which are singletons, and roughly 13% rests with the top ten. The table lists this clonotype with many counts. Its antigen remains unknown.

The chain links TRBV6-2 or TRBV6-3 to TRBJ2-6; the D is unclear. The specimen comprised peripheral blood mononuclear cells (PBMCs), sampled when the disease was refractory, from a patient treated with antithyroid drugs. The receptor was derived from a female donor with Graves disease. DNA of the CDR3: TGTGCCAGCAGTTCGACGCGATCTGGGGCCAACGTCCTGACTTTC. Protein: CASSSTRSGANVLTF.